The next 11 T cell receptor beta chains were all read from a single sample in a study of cytomegalovirus exposure and HLA in healthy donors. This PCR relied on a set of 60 Vbeta primers and 13 Jbeta primers. Profiling relied on immunoSEQ multiplex PCR, and the TCRdb table lists in-frame clones only, not all of them. Here the sample spans 79,000 or so clones, approximately 79% being singletons. The sequenced sample was PBMCs. The receptors shown here come from a woman between 40 and 50 years old in good health and CMV-seropositive.

This clone came up once. V usage is TRBV6-5 and J usage is TRBJ1-2, with 8 bases matching TRBD1. V lost 6 bases and J lost 7; bases outside the gene matches: 7. Looked up from germline, CDR1 is MNHEY and CDR2 is SVGAGI. The length of the CDR3 is 13 residues. CDR3 residues: CASSPWTGTGYTF. The DNA for the CDR3 is TGTGCCAGCAGCCCTTGGACAGGGACTGGCTACACCTTC.

V is TRBV4-1 and J is TRBJ2-4, with 9 bases lining up with TRBD1. CDR1 is MGHRA and CDR2 is YSYEKL in the germline V gene. The length of the CDR3 is 14 residues. J gave up 6 bases and V 4 bases, and 4 bases lay outside the gene matches. The CDR3 reads CASSLGQGLNIQYF. For the CDR3, the DNA is TGCGCCAGCAGCCTTGGACAGGGGCTAAACATTCAGTACTTC.

With regard to this clone: This CDR3 fails to terminate in the conserved phenylalanine or tryptophan, so it likely reflects a read error. The DNA is left out, because the CDR3 cannot be placed on it with certainty; the CDR3 is given as TCRdb lists it. The J gene is TRBJ1-5, the V gene TRBV10-3; the table's D call of TRBD1 was not tested on the DNA. Per the germline V gene, CDR1 is ENHRY and CDR2 is SYGVKD. The CDR3 is 10 amino acids long, termini counted. CDR3 sequence reads: CAIRDSHLTR.

The chain recombines TRBV5-4 with TRBJ1-5; D remains ambiguous. Trimming shortened V by 0 bases and J by 2 bases, and 6 bases separated the two germline ends. CDR3 length: 14 amino acids. Germline CDR1 SGHNT, CDR2 YYREEE (reference sequence). The CDR3 nucleotides read TGTGCCAGCAGCTTGGGTGGGCGCAATCAGCCCCAGCATTTT. It yields the protein CASSLGGRNQPQHF. Full variable domain (missing parts from reference TRBV5-4 and TRBJ1-5): ETGVTQSPTHLIKTRGQQVTLRCSSQSGHNTVSWYQQALGQGPQFIFQYYREEENGRGNFPPRFSGLQFPNYSSELNVNALELDDSALYLCASSLGGRNQPQHFGDGTRLSIL.

This rearrangement joins TRBV6-6 to TRBJ1-1, with 8 nucleotides matching TRBD1. Germline CDR1 MNHNY, CDR2 SVGAGI (reference sequence). The CDR3 contains 15 residues. Trimming at V came to 5 bases and at J to 1 base, leaving 6 bases not matched to a gene. Here the CDR3 reads CASSPTDRGNTEAFF. CDR3 in DNA: TGTGCCAGCAGTCCCACTGACAGGGGGAACACTGAAGCTTTCTTT.

The chain is built from TRBV2 and TRBJ2-1, with D unclear. Germline V gene lookup returns CDR1 SNHLY and CDR2 FYNNEI. The CDR3 has 14 residues. The V end lost 8 bases, the J end lost 3 bases, and 14 bases lay between the germline ends. CDR3 DNA: TGTGCCAGCCAAACGCAGGAAAACTACAATGAGCAGTTCTTC. This gives the protein CASQTQENYNEQFF.

The table lists this clone with a count of one. The V call is TRBV27, the J call TRBJ2-5, with 7 nucleotides matching TRBD1. V was pared by 5 bases and J by 5 bases, with 11 bases of the junction left unmatched. The CDR3 has 15 residues. Germline lookup yields CDR1 MNHEY and CDR2 SMNVEV (reference sequence). CDR3 nucleotide sequence: TGTGCCAGCAGTACACCCGGCAGGGGGAAGGAGACCCAGTACTTC. Amino acids: CASSTPGRGKETQYF.

This chain uses TRBV2 with TRBJ2-3; 8 bases agree with TRBD1. The CDR3 is made up of 14 amino acids. Germline assignment: CDR1 SNHLY and CDR2 FYNNEI. Losses at the gene ends were 6 bases for V and 3 bases for J; bases not matched to a gene: 5. DNA of the CDR3: TGTGCCAGCAGGGAGGACAGGGTTACAGATACGCAGTATTTT. Its protein product is CASREDRVTDTQYF.

The chain joins TRBV5-4 to TRBJ2-1; 9 bases line up with TRBD2. Unmatched junction bases numbered 14, after V lost 0 bases and J lost 10 bases. The CDR3 has 17 amino acids. Germline-derived CDR1 and CDR2 are SGHNT and YYREEE (reference sequence). CDR3 in DNA: TGTGCCAGCAGCTTGGAATCTGCGACTAGCGGCAGAGGAGAGCAGTTCTTC. It yields the protein CASSLESATSGRGEQFF. Together with reference TRBV5-4 and TRBJ2-1, the CDR3 gives the full variable domain: ETGVTQSPTHLIKTRGQQVTLRCSSQSGHNTVSWYQQALGQGPQFIFQYYREEENGRGNFPPRFSGLQFPNYSSELNVNALELDDSALYLCASSLESATSGRGEQFFGPGTRLTVL.

The CDR3 sequence is CASSNARGSTDTQYF. The DNA of the CDR3 is TGTGCCAGCAGTAATGCTAGGGGTAGCACAGATACGCAGTATTTT. The chain couples TRBV11-3 to TRBJ2-3; tentative D call: TRBD1 (5 bases). Trimming removed 6 bases from V and 0 bases from J, with 13 bases in between. The CDR3 loop spans 15 amino acids. Germline V CDR1 and CDR2: SGHNT, YENEEA.

The V gene is TRBV15, the J gene TRBJ2-7; D uncertain. The germline V gene encodes CDR1 LNHNV and CDR2 YYDKDF (reference sequence). Between the trimmed V and J ends, which lost 8 bases and 4 bases, there was a span of 9 bases. The CDR3 has 11 residues. CDR3 DNA sequence: TGTGCCACCGGAGAAGGTTACGAGCAGTACTTC. As protein: CATGEGYEQYF.